These 31 T cell receptor beta chains were sequenced from one sample in a study of TIL therapy for anti-PD-1-resistant metastatic lung cancer. This was the immunoSEQ v3 assay. Profiled with immunoSEQ multiplex PCR; TCRdb holds only in-frame clones, not every one. The top ten clones hold roughly 16% of a sample with 35,000 to 55,000 clones, approximately 79% of them seen once. The time point was: pre-treatment sample, taken before nivolumab and TIL therapy. Sample: blood, taken at baseline. The receptors come from a man aged 65-85 years with non-small cell lung cancer.

V usage is TRBV5-5 and J usage is TRBJ1-4; D not resolved. The germline gives CDR1 SGHKS, CDR2 YYEKEE (reference sequence). The CDR3 consists of 18 residues. V lost 0 bases and J lost 0, with 15 bases in between. The CDR3 DNA reads as TGTGCCAGCAGCTTGGGGAGATTCGGCACGTCAACTAATGAAAAACTGTTTTTT. It specifies CASSLGRFGTSTNEKLFF. Supplemented by reference TRBV5-5 and TRBJ1-4, the full variable domain reads DAGVTQSPTHLIKTRGQQVTLRCSPISGHKSVSWYQQVLGQGPQFIFQYYEKEERGRGNFPDRFSARQFPNYSSELNVNALLLGDSALYLCASSLGRFGTSTNEKLFFGSGTQLSVL.

This chain connects TRBV28 to TRBJ2-7, with D hard to call. The ends were cut back, 3 bases at V and 3 bases at J, with 6 bases in the middle. CDR3 length: 12 residues. Per the germline V gene, CDR1 is MDHEN and CDR2 is SYDVKM. The CDR3 DNA follows: TGTGCCAGCAGTTTGAGTGGCTACGAGCAGTACTTC. Residues: CASSLSGYEQYF. Full variable domain (missing parts from reference TRBV28 and TRBJ2-7): DVKVTQSSRYLVKRTGEKVFLECVQDMDHENMFWYRQDPGLGLRLIYFSYDVKMKEKGDIPEGYSVSREKKERFSLILESASTNQTSMYLCASSLSGYEQYFGPGTRLTVT.

This chain joins TRBV7-2 and TRBJ2-5; 8 bases map to TRBD2. CDR1 SGHTA and CDR2 FQGNSA come from the germline V gene. The CDR3 runs to 15 residues. The V and J ends lost 6 bases and 1 base, in that order; junction bases with no gene match: 7. CDR3 loop: CASRPAGAGQETQYF. The CDR3 DNA reads as TGTGCCAGCAGACCAGCGGGAGCGGGCCAAGAGACCCAGTACTTC.

This clone was counted only a few times. The chain uses TRBV7-3 and TRBJ2-1; D unclear. The CDR3 is 10 amino acids. Germline lookup yields CDR1 SGHTA and CDR2 FQGTGA. V dropped 5 bases and J dropped 12 bases, with 8 bases sitting between them. CDR3 sequence (DNA): TGTGCCAGCAGCGAGACGGTGCAGTTCTTC. Residues: CASSETVQFF.

This chain's CDR3 is CASSRQETQYF. Written as DNA, the CDR3 is TGTGCCAGCAGCCGCCAAGAGACCCAGTACTTC. The chain recombines TRBV7-9 with TRBJ2-5, with D unresolved. V shed 5 bases and J shed 1 base, with 2 bases lying between them. The CDR3 sequence is 11 residues long. CDR1 and CDR2 from the germline V gene are SEHNR and FQNEAQ (reference sequence).

The rearrangement links TRBV7-2 to TRBJ2-3, with D maybe TRBD2 (5 bases). Per germline, CDR1 SGHTA and CDR2 FQGNSA. The CDR3 is made up of 15 amino acids. Trimming removed 5 bases at V and 0 bases at J, with 12 bases between. CDR3 DNA sequence: TGTGCCAGCAGCCCCGACTACCTAAGCACAGATACGCAGTATTTT. Encoded protein: CASSPDYLSTDTQYF.

The chain links TRBV12-2 to TRBJ2-1; no check of the table's D call, TRBD1, against the DNA was made. TRBV12-2 has pseudogene status. The CDR3 spans 17 residues. The CDR3, as DNA: TGTGCAAGTCGCCCCCCCCCGGGACAGGGGACTTACAATGAGCAGTTCTTC. It translates to CASRPPPGQGTYNEQFF.

The V gene is TRBV28, the J gene TRBJ1-1, with D unclear. V was clipped by 2 bases and J by 1 base, with 8 bases between them. Germline V gene sequence: CDR1 MDHEN, CDR2 SYDVKM. This CDR3 is built from 14 residues. The CDR3 DNA sequence: TGTGCCAGCAGTTTAGTCAAAACGAACACTGAAGCTTTCTTT. The encoded protein is CASSLVKTNTEAFF.

The rearrangement joins TRBV2 to TRBJ2-4; 7 bases map to TRBD2. This CDR3 has 13 amino acids. Germline values: CDR1 SNHLY, CDR2 FYNNEI. The V and J ends lost 5 bases and 3 bases, in that order; junction bases with no gene match: 1. Written as DNA, the CDR3 is TGTGCCAGCAGTTCGGGGGGCAAAAACATTCAGTACTTC. Translated: CASSSGGKNIQYF.

The chain employs TRBV11-3 and TRBJ1-1; D unresolved. The CDR3 covers 14 residues. CDR1 SGHNT and CDR2 YENEEA come from the germline V gene. The V end was cut by 0 bases, the J end by 4 bases, with 9 bases between. CDR3: CASSLESGSTEAFF. The DNA of the CDR3 is TGTGCCAGCAGCTTAGAGTCGGGATCCACTGAAGCTTTCTTT.

The rearrangement links TRBV11-2 to TRBJ2-1; perhaps TRBD2 as D (5 bases). V was pared by 2 bases and J by 0 bases, with 14 bases between. The CDR3 loop spans 17 amino acids. Germline V gene sequence: CDR1 SGHAT, CDR2 FQNNGV. The DNA for the CDR3 is TGTGCCAGCAGCTTAACGCCGGGGAAGAGCTCCTACAATGAGCAGTTCTTC. Translating it yields CASSLTPGKSSYNEQFF.

The chain recombines TRBV11-2 with TRBJ1-2, with D possibly TRBD1 on 5 matching bases. The germline V gene encodes CDR1 SGHAT and CDR2 FQNNGV. This CDR3 is 15 amino acids long. The V end lost 4 bases, the J end lost 6 bases, and 18 bases lay between the germline ends. Here the CDR3 reads CASSSKWRGVDGYTF. As DNA, the CDR3 is TGTGCCAGCAGCTCAAAATGGAGGGGAGTCGATGGCTACACCTTC. Together with reference TRBV11-2 and TRBJ1-2, the CDR3 gives the full variable domain: EAGVAQSPRYKIIEKRQSVAFWCNPISGHATLYWYQQILGQGPKLLIQFQNNGVVDDSQLPKDRFSAERLKGVDSTLKIQPAKLEDSAVYLCASSSKWRGVDGYTFGSGTRLTVV.

The J gene is TRBJ1-5, the V gene TRBV5-4; D unresolved. The CDR3 runs 15 residues. Trimming cost V 4 bases and J 3 bases, with 14 bases left between them. From germline, CDR1 is SGHNT and CDR2 YYREEE (reference sequence). CDR3 DNA: TGTGCCAGCAGCAACGGCGGTGGGGACAATCAGCCCCAGCATTTT. This codes for CASSNGGGDNQPQHF.

In this sample, this clone turned up a few times. The gene calls are TRBV13 and TRBJ2-4, with a possible D match to TRBD1 (5 bases). The CDR3 totals 14 residues. Germline-derived CDR1 and CDR2 are PRHDT and FYEKMQ (reference sequence). V was clipped by 6 bases and J by 1 base, with 10 bases between them. The DNA for the CDR3 is TGTGCCAGCAGGAGGAGACAGGCCAAAAACATTCAGTACTTC. The encoded protein is CASRRRQAKNIQYF.

This chain uses TRBV2 with TRBJ2-1; no clear D. V lost 7 bases, J lost 4 bases, and 8 bases lay in between. This CDR3 is 12 amino acids long. Per the germline V gene, CDR1 is SNHLY and CDR2 is FYNNEI. CDR3 bases: TGTGCCAGCATGCCGCGGTACAATGAGCAGTTCTTC. Amino acid sequence: CASMPRYNEQFF.

The sample holds a few counts of this clone. This chain links TRBV15 with TRBJ2-7, with 11 bases lining up with TRBD2. The CDR3 extends over 20 amino acids. V dropped 1 base and J dropped 3; count of bases not matched to a gene: 17. The germline gives CDR1 LNHNV, CDR2 YYDKDF (reference sequence). The CDR3 nucleotides are TGTGCCACCAGCAGAGGGCGAGTGGGGACTAGCGGCCCTAGTAACTACGAGCAGTACTTC. Translated: CATSRGRVGTSGPSNYEQYF.

This clone was seen a handful of times. The chain carries TRBV19 and TRBJ1-4, with D perhaps matching TRBD1 (5 bases). V lost 6 bases, J lost 6 bases, and 20 bases lay in between. This CDR3 comprises 16 residues. Germline-derived CDR1 and CDR2 are LNHDA and SQIVND (reference sequence). Here the CDR3 DNA reads TGTGCCAGTAGATTGAATCGTTGGGGCTGGGATGAAAAACTGTTTTTT. This encodes CASRLNRWGWDEKLFF. Full variable domain (outside the CDR3, taken from reference TRBV19 and TRBJ1-4): DGGITQSPKYLFRKEGQNVTLSCEQNLNHDAMYWYRQDPGQGLRLIYYSQIVNDFQKGDIAEGYSVSREKKESFPLTVTSAQKNPTAFYLCASRLNRWGWDEKLFFGSGTQLSVL.

This clone turned up a few times. The V and J genes are TRBV2 and TRBJ1-5, with TRBD1 matching 10 bases. CDR3 length equals 16 residues. V gave up 3 bases and J gave up 6 bases; unmatched junction bases: 8. The germline V gene encodes CDR1 SNHLY and CDR2 FYNNEI. The CDR3 loop reads CASSDGTGALPQPQHF. The CDR3 DNA reads TGTGCCAGCAGTGATGGGACAGGGGCCCTTCCTCAGCCCCAGCATTTT.

The V and J genes are TRBV5-1 and TRBJ2-7, with D perhaps TRBD1 (6 bases). CDR1 is SGHRS and CDR2 is YFSETQ in the germline V gene. The CDR3 is 13 amino acids. Between the trimmed V and J ends, which lost 4 bases and 3 bases, there was a span of 11 bases. The CDR3 DNA reads TGCGCCAGCAGCACCGGACAGCGCTACGAGCAGTACTTC. It specifies CASSTGQRYEQYF.

The genes are TRBV5-8 and TRBJ1-2; TRBD1 aligns across 9 bases. V dropped 1 base and J dropped 4; count of bases not matched to a gene: 11. Germline V lookup: CDR1 SGHTS, CDR2 YDEGEE. The length of the CDR3 is 17 residues. The CDR3 sequence: CASSLTLGQGTSYGYTF. Written as DNA, the CDR3 is TGTGCCAGCAGCTTGACCCTTGGACAGGGGACATCCTATGGCTACACCTTC. The entire variable domain, with the rest obtained from reference TRBV5-8 and TRBJ1-2, is as follows: EAGVTQSPTHLIKTRGQQATLRCSPISGHTSVYWYQQALGLGLQFLLWYDEGEERNRGNFPPRFSGRQFPNYSSELNVNALELEDSALYLCASSLTLGQGTSYGYTFGSGTRLTVV.

The chain couples TRBV28 to TRBJ1-5; D remains ambiguous. CDR3 size: 14 residues. V lost 7 bases and J 0 bases, leaving 10 bases between the germline ends. The V gene's germline CDR1 is MDHEN and CDR2 SYDVKM. The CDR3 here is CASTSTSSNQPQHF. CDR3 DNA sequence: TGTGCCAGCACCTCTACGAGTAGCAATCAGCCCCAGCATTTT.

The chain joins TRBV19 to TRBJ1-3; tentative D call: TRBD1 (5 bases). From germline, CDR1 is LNHDA and CDR2 SQIVND (reference sequence). The CDR3 length is 15 residues. V was shortened by 4 bases and J by 0 bases, with 10 bases between the two germline ends. Here the CDR3 DNA reads TGTGCCAGTAGTACGCGTGGGGCCTCTGGAAACACCATATATTTT. This encodes CASSTRGASGNTIYF.

The V gene is TRBV5-5, the J gene TRBJ2-1, with D hard to call. The V gene's germline CDR1 is SGHKS and CDR2 YYEKEE (reference sequence). The length of the CDR3 is 13 residues. Trimming took 1 base from V and 6 from J, leaving 8 bases between them. CDR3: CASSLNSRNEQFF. The CDR3 nucleotides read TGTGCCAGCAGCTTGAACAGTCGCAATGAGCAGTTCTTC.

The rearrangement links TRBV14 to TRBJ2-7; 9 bases match TRBD1. Trimming at V came to 4 bases and at J to 4 bases, leaving 11 bases not matched to a gene. This CDR3 region has 16 residues. Germline CDR1 and CDR2: SGHDN and FVKESK. The CDR3 here is CASSPNWGTGNYEQYF. The CDR3 DNA is TGTGCCAGCAGCCCGAACTGGGGGACAGGGAATTACGAGCAGTACTTC.

V gene TRBV29-1 combines with J gene TRBJ2-7; 7 bases fit TRBD1. Germline V CDR1 and CDR2: SQVTM, ANQGSEA. J lost 2 bases, V lost 0 bases, and 7 bases had no gene match. CDR3 size: 15 residues. The CDR3 loop is CSVEDMRQGAYEQYF. CDR3 in DNA: TGCAGCGTTGAAGATATGAGGCAGGGGGCCTACGAGCAGTACTTC.

The rearrangement uses TRBV7-8 and TRBJ2-7; unclear D gene. The germline V gene has CDR1 SGHVS and CDR2 FQNEAQ. Trimming cost V 1 base and J 3 bases, with 13 bases left between them. This CDR3 comprises 15 residues. The CDR3 sequence is CASSLGHQTYYEQYF. The DNA of the CDR3 is TGTGCCAGCAGCTTAGGACACCAGACATACTACGAGCAGTACTTC.

The chain joins TRBV4-3 to TRBJ2-1, with no clear D. Germline loops: CDR1 LGHNA, CDR2 YSLEER. The CDR3 extends over 12 amino acids. V was pared by 2 bases and J by 7 bases, with 6 bases between. The CDR3: CASSQTKNEQFF. The CDR3 nucleotides are TGCGCCAGCAGCCAAACTAAGAATGAGCAGTTCTTC.

The gene calls are TRBV5-1 and TRBJ2-5; 7 nucleotides agree with TRBD2. Germline V gene lookup returns CDR1 SGHRS and CDR2 YFSETQ. The CDR3 loop spans 12 amino acids. After removal of 3 bases from V and 5 bases from J, the junction contained 1 base not matched to a gene. The CDR3 reads CASSWEGETQYF. CDR3 nucleotide sequence: TGCGCCAGCAGCTGGGAGGGGGAGACCCAGTACTTC.

The V call is TRBV4-2, the J call TRBJ2-7; tentative D call: TRBD2 (6 bases). This CDR3 has 14 amino acids. Trimming left V 4 bases short and J 0 bases short, with 10 bases between. The germline gives CDR1 LGHNA, CDR2 YNFKEQ. CDR3 loop: CASSPPGSSYEQYF. CDR3 sequence (DNA): TGTGCCAGCAGCCCTCCCGGGAGCTCCTACGAGCAGTACTTC.

V usage is TRBV25-1 and J usage is TRBJ1-3; D not resolved. The V end lost 1 base, the J end lost 3 bases, and 13 bases lay between the germline ends. CDR3 length equals 16 residues. Germline CDR1 and CDR2: MGHDK and SYGVNS. The CDR3 DNA reads TGTGCCAGCAGTGAATTTACACGCACGGGTGGAAACACCATATATTTT. This codes for CASSEFTRTGGNTIYF. The full variable domain, completed using reference TRBV25-1 and TRBJ1-3, is EADIYQTPRYLVIGTGKKITLECSQTMGHDKMYWYQQDPGMELHLIHYSYGVNSTEKGDLSSESTVSRIRTEHFPLTLESARPSHTSQYLCASSEFTRTGGNTIYFGEGSWLTVV.

The V gene is TRBV5-1, the J gene TRBJ2-7; D perhaps matches TRBD2 (6 bases). Trimming took off 5 bases at V and 0 bases at J, with 15 bases between the two ends. Germline assignment: CDR1 SGHRS and CDR2 YFSETQ. This CDR3 is built from 15 residues. CDR3 protein: CASSLGGGISYEQYF. CDR3 coding DNA: TGCGCCAGCAGTCTGGGGGGTGGGATCTCCTACGAGCAGTACTTC.